The 27 T cell receptor beta chains in this list originate from one sample, sequenced in a study of control samples from healthy donors and cancer patients. Profiling relied on immunoSEQ multiplex PCR, and the TCRdb table lists in-frame clones only, not all of them. The sample lists approximately 85,000 clones, 85% to 90% occurring once. Sequenced material: blood. The source of these receptors is a woman in her sixties or seventies in good health.

V and J are TRBV3-1 (or the pseudogene TRBV3-2) and TRBJ1-1; D remains ambiguous. Germline V gene data show CDR1 as LGHDT and CDR2 as YNNKEL (reference sequence). Trimming took 3 bases from V and 2 from J, leaving 10 bases between them. CDR3 size: 14 residues. CDR3: CASSHRPANTEAFF. CDR3 nucleotides: TGTGCCAGCAGCCACCGGCCAGCCAACACTGAAGCTTTCTTT.

The rearrangement joins TRBV16 to TRBJ1-1; 7 bases are shared with TRBD1. Trimming cost V 4 bases and J 2 bases; bases outside gene matches: 7. The germline V gene encodes CDR1 KGHSY and CDR2 FQNENV. CDR3 size: 15 residues. The CDR3 DNA reads as TGTGCCAGCAGCCCGCCGGGACAGACTAACACTGAAGCTTTCTTT. The encoded protein is CASSPPGQTNTEAFF.

This chain joins TRBV5-4 and TRBJ1-1; maybe TRBD1 (6 bases). Germline values: CDR1 SGHNT, CDR2 YYREEE (reference sequence). Trimming pared 4 bases from V and 2 bases from J, leaving 12 bases between. This CDR3 contains 14 residues. In nucleotides, the CDR3 is TGTGCCAGCAGCACACAGGGAATCAACACTGAAGCTTTCTTT. Translating gives CASSTQGINTEAFF.

J is TRBJ2-5 and V is TRBV19; 8 positions agree with TRBD1. Germline V CDR1 and CDR2: LNHDA, SQIVND (reference sequence). Unmatched junction bases numbered 6, after V lost 4 bases and J lost 5 bases. The CDR3 totals 14 residues. The CDR3 DNA reads as TGTGCCAGTAGTACCTCAGGGGGCGGGGAGACCCAGTACTTC. As protein: CASSTSGGGETQYF.

This chain joins TRBV27 and TRBJ2-6; D is undetermined. Germline V gene data show CDR1 as MNHEY and CDR2 as SMNVEV (reference sequence). CDR3 length: 15 residues. V gave up 6 bases and J gave up 0 bases, with 9 bases separating them. The CDR3 spells CASRVRHSGANVLTF. For the CDR3, the DNA is TGTGCCAGCAGGGTTCGCCACTCTGGGGCCAACGTCCTGACTTTC.

This chain uses TRBV28 with TRBJ1-2; D ambiguous. The CDR3 extends over 11 amino acids. Germline V gives CDR1 MDHEN, CDR2 SYDVKM. The ends were cut back, 5 bases at V and 4 bases at J, with 5 bases in the middle. DNA of the CDR3: TGTGCCAGCAGTCGGATCTATGGCTACACCTTC. Translation gives CASSRIYGYTF.

The chain recombines TRBV27 with TRBJ1-4; D unclear. Looked up from germline, CDR1 is MNHEY and CDR2 is SMNVEV (reference sequence). Trimming took 0 bases from V and 4 from J, leaving 9 bases between them. This CDR3 is built from 15 residues. This chain's CDR3 is CASSLSARGNEKLFF. CDR3 nucleotide sequence: TGTGCCAGCAGTTTATCGGCGCGGGGTAATGAAAAACTGTTTTTT.

The genes are TRBV3-1 (or the pseudogene TRBV3-2) and TRBJ2-1; 9 bases are shared with TRBD2. CDR1 is LGHDT and CDR2 is YNNKEL in the germline V gene (reference sequence). V lost 3 bases and J lost 2; bases outside the gene matches: 8. CDR3 length equals 17 residues. CDR3 coding DNA: TGTGCCAGCAGCCAGGGCCTAGCGGGGAGGGCCTACAATGAGCAGTTCTTC. Translating gives CASSQGLAGRAYNEQFF.

The J gene is TRBJ2-1, the V gene TRBV7-6, with 10 bases aligning to TRBD2. This CDR3 has 20 amino acids. Germline V CDR1 and CDR2: SGHVS, FNYEAQ. The V and J ends lost 4 bases and 0 bases, in that order; junction bases with no gene match: 15. CDR3 protein: CASSSYLAGAMSLSYNEQFF. In nucleotides, the CDR3 is TGTGCCAGCAGCTCCTATCTAGCGGGGGCCATGTCTCTCTCCTACAATGAGCAGTTCTTC. Filled out from reference TRBV7-6 and TRBJ2-1, the complete variable domain reads GAGVSQSPRYKVTKRGQDVALRCDPISGHVSLYWYRQALGQGPEFLTYFNYEAQQDKSGLPNDRFSAERPEGSISTLTIQRTEQRDSAMYRCASSSYLAGAMSLSYNEQFFGPGTRLTVL.

The chain has TRBV4-2 and TRBJ2-4; D remains unclear. The CDR3 contains 16 residues. Trimming pared 0 bases from V and 0 bases from J, leaving 9 bases between. Germline V gene sequence: CDR1 LGHNA, CDR2 YNFKEQ. The CDR3 protein is CASSQEGTSAKNIQYF. In DNA form, the CDR3 reads TGTGCCAGCAGCCAAGAAGGCACTTCAGCCAAAAACATTCAGTACTTC.

This chain joins TRBV30 and TRBJ2-7, with a tentative D call TRBD2 (5 bases). Per the germline V gene, CDR1 is GTSNPN and CDR2 is SVGIG (reference sequence). The CDR3 is 14 amino acids. Trimming removed 4 bases from V and 6 bases from J, with 19 bases in between. DNA for the CDR3: TGTGCCTGGAATGGGGTTTCCCCTGCGGGCGAGCAGTACTTC. It encodes CAWNGVSPAGEQYF.

Written as DNA, the CDR3 is TGTGCCAGCAGCGTGGGGACGGTCACAGATACGCAGTATTTT. Translated: CASSVGTVTDTQYF. This chain connects TRBV9 to TRBJ2-3, with D perhaps given as TRBD1 or TRBD2 (5 bases each). Trimming removed 2 bases at V and 2 bases at J, with 9 bases between. This CDR3 is built from 14 residues. CDR1 SGDLS and CDR2 YYNGEE come from the germline V gene.

The V and J genes are TRBV7-2 and TRBJ1-3, with D possibly being TRBD1 (6 bases). The CDR3 is 14 amino acids. Germline-derived CDR1 and CDR2 are SGHTA and FQGNSA. Trimming removed 3 bases from V and 4 bases from J, with 10 bases in between. The CDR3: CASSLAGTGNTIYF. In DNA, the CDR3 is TGTGCCAGCAGCTTGGCCGGGACAGGAAACACCATATATTTT.

This clone was counted only a few times. The chain is built from TRBV10-3 and TRBJ2-2; 10 bases agree with TRBD2. The V gene end was trimmed by 5 bases and the J gene end by 5 bases; junction bases not matched to a gene: 5. Germline assignment: CDR1 ENHRY and CDR2 SYGVKD. This CDR3 has 15 amino acids. CDR3 sequence: CAISSGLADTGELFF. The CDR3 bases are TGTGCCATCAGTAGTGGACTAGCGGATACCGGGGAGCTGTTTTTT.

The table lists this clone with a few counts. The CDR3 nucleotides are TGTGCCAGCAGTGAATCTTCCGCGGACGATCAAAAACTGTTTTTT. This gives the protein CASSESSADDQKLFF. V and J are TRBV25-1 and TRBJ1-4; D gene ambiguous. The V end lost 1 base, the J end lost 9 bases, and 15 bases lay between the germline ends. CDR3 length: 15 residues. Germline V CDR1 and CDR2: MGHDK, SYGVNS.

The chain recombines TRBV7-9 with TRBJ2-1, with D tentatively TRBD1 (7 bases). Trimming took 9 bases from V and 5 from J, leaving 17 bases between them. CDR3 length equals 14 residues. Germline loops: CDR1 SEHNR, CDR2 FQNEAQ (reference sequence). The CDR3 spells CARGGGSGDNEQFF. CDR3 nucleotide sequence: TGTGCCAGAGGAGGGGGCTCAGGGGACAATGAGCAGTTCTTC.

V usage is TRBV3-1 (or the pseudogene TRBV3-2) and J usage is TRBJ2-2, with D possibly matching TRBD1 (6 bases). Germline lookup yields CDR1 LGHDT and CDR2 YNNKEL (reference sequence). The CDR3 consists of 13 residues. V was clipped by 4 bases and J by 6 bases, with 9 bases between them. CDR3 residues: CASSLRGAGELFF. CDR3 DNA sequence: TGTGCCAGCAGCCTCAGGGGAGCCGGGGAGCTGTTTTTT.

This chain joins TRBV30 and TRBJ1-6; TRBD1 matches 8 bases. The germline V gene has CDR1 GTSNPN and CDR2 SVGIG (reference sequence). The junction had 6 bases not matched to a gene; V was cut back by 2 bases and J by 9 bases. CDR3 length: 14 amino acids. The CDR3 sequence: CAWSSGTGSSPLHF. The CDR3 DNA reads TGTGCCTGGAGTTCCGGGACAGGTAGTTCACCCCTCCACTTT.

V is TRBV6-5 and J is TRBJ1-2; 9 nucleotides line up with TRBD1. Germline assignment: CDR1 MNHEY and CDR2 SVGAGI. CDR3 length equals 12 residues. With V trimmed by 6 bases and J by 7 bases, 3 bases remained unmatched. In nucleotides, the CDR3 is TGTGCCAGCAGCAGGGACAGGGCTGGCTACACCTTC. Amino acids: CASSRDRAGYTF.

The chain joins TRBV18 to TRBJ1-2; D uncertain. This CDR3 comprises 11 residues. Germline CDR1 reads KGHSH; CDR2 reads LQKENI. Trimming left V 5 bases short and J 6 bases short, with 7 bases between. The CDR3 is CASSDRDGYTF. The CDR3 region has the DNA TGTGCCAGCTCAGATAGGGATGGCTACACCTTC.

This clone was seen once. V usage is TRBV6-6 and J usage is TRBJ2-4, with a possible D match to TRBD1 (6 bases). V gave up 2 bases and J gave up 1 base, with 9 bases separating them. There are 15 residues in the CDR3. Germline-derived CDR1 and CDR2 are MNHNY and SVGAGI (reference sequence). The CDR3 reads CASSYRGFAKNIQYF. The DNA of the CDR3 is TGTGCCAGCAGTTACAGGGGGTTCGCCAAAAACATTCAGTACTTC.

V and J are TRBV7-9 and TRBJ1-1; D gene ambiguous. The V gene's germline CDR1 is SEHNR and CDR2 FQNEAQ (reference sequence). The CDR3 loop spans 14 amino acids. Between the trimmed V and J ends, which lost 6 bases and 0 bases, there was a span of 11 bases. The CDR3 sequence: CASSLRAVNTEAFF. CDR3 nucleotide sequence: TGTGCCAGCAGTTTAAGGGCGGTGAACACTGAAGCTTTCTTT.

This clone was picked up one time. The gene calls are TRBV28 and TRBJ2-3, with D perhaps matching TRBD1 or TRBD2 (5 bases each). This CDR3 is built from 17 residues. V shed 5 bases and J shed 0 bases, with 18 bases lying between them. The germline V gene encodes CDR1 MDHEN and CDR2 SYDVKM. The CDR3 sequence is CASSPRDGRSSTDTQYF. CDR3 nucleotides: TGTGCCAGCAGTCCCCGGGACGGACGATCTAGCACAGATACGCAGTATTTT. Together with reference TRBV28 and TRBJ2-3, the CDR3 gives the full variable domain: DVKVTQSSRYLVKRTGEKVFLECVQDMDHENMFWYRQDPGLGLRLIYFSYDVKMKEKGDIPEGYSVSREKKERFSLILESASTNQTSMYLCASSPRDGRSSTDTQYFGPGTRLTVL.

This clone was picked up one time. The CDR3 nucleotides read TGTGCCAGCAGTTACTCTAGGGGGGGAGATACGCAGTATTTT. This sequence encodes CASSYSRGGDTQYF. The chain joins TRBV6-5 to TRBJ2-3; a weak D match, TRBD2 (7 bases). The CDR3 has 14 amino acids. The V end was cut by 0 bases, the J end by 5 bases, with 9 bases between. The germline V gene encodes CDR1 MNHEY and CDR2 SVGAGI.

The V gene is TRBV30, the J gene TRBJ1-5, with D unresolved. The CDR3 loop spans 13 amino acids. Germline V CDR1 and CDR2: GTSNPN, SVGIG (reference sequence). Trimming pared 7 bases from V and 6 bases from J, leaving 16 bases between. This CDR3 is CAFSVKGTQPQHF. Here the CDR3 DNA reads TGTGCCTTTTCCGTGAAGGGTACTCAGCCCCAGCATTTT. The full variable domain, its missing parts supplied by reference TRBV30 and TRBJ1-5, is SQTIHQWPATLVQPVGSPLSLECTVEGTSNPNLYWYRQAAGRGLQLLFYSVGIGQISSEVPQNLSASRPQDRQFILSSKKLLLSDSGFYLCAFSVKGTQPQHFGDGTRLSIL.

The chain uses TRBV19 and TRBJ2-1; weak D call: TRBD2 (6 bases). Germline CDR1 reads LNHDA; CDR2 reads SQIVND (reference sequence). V gave up 3 bases and J gave up 9 bases, with 12 bases separating them. CDR3 size: 13 residues. As DNA, the CDR3 is TGTGCCAGTAGTATCCGACTAGGGACTGAGCAGTTCTTC. Its protein product is CASSIRLGTEQFF.

This chain connects TRBV23-1 to TRBJ2-1; unclear D gene. TRBV23-1 is designated an ORF whose function remains uncertain. The CDR3 consists of 17 residues. Trimming took off 7 bases at V and 2 bases at J, with 21 bases between the two ends. The CDR3 protein is CASTLLELSVPYNEQFF. The DNA for the CDR3 is TGCGCCAGCACCTTGTTAGAGTTAAGCGTCCCCTACAATGAGCAGTTCTTC.